This TCR beta chain was captured in a study of cytomegalovirus exposure and HLA in healthy donors (dated by TCRdb to 2015 to 2018). A note on the overall study: In an earlier analysis of fewer than 750 of the donors, 250 to 300 Gb of sequence data and 120 million or so unique TCR beta sequences from 150 million to 200 million T cells were reported. Roughly 320 gigabases of sequencing data and approximately 91 million unique TCR sequences made up an early release that covered 500 to 700 HLA-typed donors. Among the 398 genotyped donors, 81% belonged to the genetic ancestry cluster associated with self-reported Caucasian donors. The study was designed to test whether signatures of past pathogen exposure could be identified by cataloging public T cell receptors. The study profiled the T cell repertoires of hundreds of subjects by immunosequencing and related them to cytomegalovirus serostatus. In addition to the first cohort of around 670 subjects, a separate validation cohort of 120 different subjects was used. To predict cytomegalovirus infection status, the study combined high-throughput TCR immunosequencing, statistical association of individual TCRs with disease status, and machine learning. A later analysis re-examined previously published TCR beta repertoires from 500 to 700 donors and added high-resolution HLA genotyping to investigate patterns of TCR occurrence. Rather than drawing on any new phenotypic data, the later analysis identified candidate immune exposures from TCR beta sequences and the way those sequences occurred across donors. An earlier analysis of 450 to 750 of the donors used high-throughput TCR beta sequencing to judge whether each TCR beta V gene segment behaved as functional or pseudogenic. Donor age, sex, ethnicity and CMV serostatus were collected together with the repertoire data. Genome-wide SNP genotypes for about 65% of the 666 donors were used in a later genetic analysis, which treated that subset as a discovery cohort. Every repertoire in the discovery cohort had been generated on one and the same sequencing platform. HLA typing covered class I and class II loci at four-digit resolution. Typing coverage varied by locus: about 620-630 donors for A, B, C, DRB1 and DQB1; about 520 for DQA1; more than 600 for DPA1; approximately 490 for DPB1. Because of strong linkage in the cohort, four to six DR-DQ haplotypes were treated as single units for association and clustering. Among roughly 400 genotyped donors of the cohort, an average of approximately 240,000 unique TCR beta nucleotide sequences were sequenced per donor, around 18% of them non-productive.

Library preparation employed the immunoSEQ multiplex PCR assay. For the multiplex PCR, a mixture combining 60 forward primers for TCR Vbeta segments and 13 reverse primers for TCR Jbeta segments was used. A multiplex PCR assay on genomic DNA amplified the CDR3 region of rearranged TCR beta genes. On the Illumina HiSeq System, the amplified TCR beta libraries were sequenced as 87-base-pair reads. In the paper's pipeline: A later analysis tallied 75 million to 95 million unique TCR beta chains across the 660 or so repertoires, and some 10 million of those chains were shared by two or more donors. Raw reads were error-corrected and collapsed into unique sequences by a nearest-neighbor algorithm in which closely related sequences were merged to remove PCR and sequencing errors. V, D and J gene segments were assigned by aligning CDR3 sequences to IMGT reference sequences. For a sequence to be retained, at least a six-nucleotide match to both a V gene segment and a J gene segment was required. A rearrangement was called productive if the CDR3 had no stop codons and remained in frame with V and J, and every other rearrangement was called non-productive. Following IMGT convention, CDR3 was defined as the stretch from the second conserved V-encoded cysteine to the conserved J-encoded phenylalanine. In an earlier analysis of around 540 of the donors, sequences lacking an unambiguous match to a single V gene segment were excluded. In an earlier analysis of a few hundred of the donors, a V segment was called functional when productive rearrangements were above 56.7%, and segregating when the standard deviation between donors exceeded 5%. To diagnose cytomegalovirus status from the catalog of TCR beta chain sequences, a statistical classification framework was built. In a later analysis, TCR nucleotide sequences were compared against IMGT/GENE-DB human TR gene sequences so that V and J genes could be assigned. A later analysis assigned CDR3 sequences and most-parsimonious VDJ recombination scenarios with the TCRdist pipeline. In a later analysis, every TCR beta chain was defined by the combination of its CDR3 amino acid sequence and its V-gene family, and reads without a unique V-gene family were dropped. A later analysis removed 450 to 600 highly shared, low-generation-probability nucleotide sequences to deal with suspected cross-contamination and a sequencing artifact. In a later analysis, a clonal expansion index was calculated for each public chain from normalized within-repertoire ranks of inferred template counts. In a later analysis, generation probabilities were computed with a VDJ recombination model fitted to out-of-frame rearrangements, and the resulting probabilities were checked against IGoR. In a later analysis, TCR-TCR, TCR-HLA and TCR-CMV co-occurrence was scored with hypergeometric tests, and a repertoire-size bias correction was applied to TCR pairs. In a later analysis, false discovery rates were estimated by permuting HLA or CMV assignments 20 times. A later analysis grouped co-occurring TCRs with DBSCAN, adding TCRdist sequence similarity when clustering within HLA-allele-positive subsets. Repertoires with fewer than 30,000 or more than 120,000 public chains were left out of co-occurrence clustering, as were five repertoires with anomalous nucleotide sharing. In its TCRdb copy, this immuneACCESS table keeps in-frame sequences only and misses some clones. Where compared with another copy, unresolved V genes explain less than half of these, and the others have no known cause. The V and J calls and clone size were taken over from that table, and D and trimming were inferred from the DNA. The sample table shows 100,000 to 120,000 clones, and 75% to 85% are seen once. The ten largest clones capture 2% to 2.5% of the sample.

The cohort consisted of some 730 healthy bone marrow donors. At the time of sampling, all cohort members were nominally healthy, though unrecorded immune exposures were likely present. The donor was CMV seronegative and belonged to the group of 380 or so seronegative cohort members. Each donor provided a peripheral blood sample, and peripheral blood mononuclear cells were used for TCR beta sequencing. Genomic DNA was extracted from the blood cell samples with the Qiagen DNeasy Blood Extraction Kit. With regard to this clone: It lacks a known antigen. No base qualities exist here, and no much larger clone lies one base off it.

Measured from the cysteine to the phenylalanine, the CDR3 is 16 residues long. The entry retains the CDR3 DNA only, 48 bases that are in frame from base 1. Trimming removed 4 bases from V and 2 bases from J, leaving 15 bases between the germline ends. The germline V gene (reference sequence) provides CDR1 LNHDA and CDR2 SQIVND. Paper-wide results and their limitations: A few of the identified cytomegalovirus-associated TCR beta chains were confirmed in vitro to be specific for cytomegalovirus antigens. A later analysis associated about 16,000 TCR beta sequences with specific HLA alleles at a false discovery rate of 0.05. Most CMV-associated TCR beta chains appeared to be HLA-restricted in a later analysis, and the HLA associations seemed to be driven largely by CMV exposure. Broadly in line with IMGT annotations, most TCR beta V segments showed up in productive rearrangements about 87% or about 30% of the time in an earlier analysis of 450 to 750 of the donors. The 87-base-pair reads could not distinguish some IMGT-functional V segments, including TRBV6-2 and TRBV6-3, so those segments were excluded. According to a later analysis, TCR association rates differed among HLA loci, with DRB1 alleles showing the most associated TCRs and HLA-C alleles showing the fewest. While some public TCRs were present in many individuals, most TCR sequences turned up only very rarely across donors. Because counts were too low, seventeen rarely observed V segments, including chromosome 9 orphons, were left out of the earlier analysis of approximately 500 of the donors. According to a later analysis, parvovirus B19, influenza, CMV and Epstein-Barr virus appeared linked to several top co-occurrence clusters. For the cohort, immune exposure information was limited to CMV serostatus. Correlated functional status among segregating V segments might reflect linkage disequilibrium, but an unknown experimental factor could not be ruled out. The presence/absence analyses assumed that sequencing depth was roughly uniform across donors, and that assumption may not be true. Because some donors lacked HLA typing at each locus, the association tests relied only on the typed subset. In a later analysis, HLA-associated TCR beta chains showed more clonal expansion and lower generation probabilities than non-associated chains that were equally common. A further reported finding was that TCR beta sequences accurately predicted the HLA-A and HLA-B alleles for most subjects in the first cohort. It was suggested by the authors that the approach could potentially be generalized to other disease states and immunological phenotypes. The cohort was sequenced for TCR beta chains only, and without alpha or paired-chain data the features that could be detected were limited. According to a later genetic analysis, donors in an Asian-associated ancestry cluster had fewer N-insertions in productive TCRs than the approximately 630-donor mean. An association between a missense DCLRE1C variant and V-gene and J-gene trimming of TCR beta chains was found in a later genetic analysis and replicated in an independent cohort. The study listed 164 TCR beta chains as associated with cytomegalovirus. Cytomegalovirus status was reported to be diagnosed by the classifier with high specificity and sensitivity in both the original and validation cohorts. A group of highly shared sequence variants was considered likely to be a technical artifact of the sequencing pipeline. When HLA alleles, especially DR and DQ, strongly co-occurred, attributing TCR associations to individual alleles was difficult.

This receptor was identified in a man aged 25 to 40 in good health and CMV-seronegative. The rearrangement combines TRBV19 with TRBJ1-5; a tentative D call is TRBD1 (6 bases match). The sample comprised PBMCs. The DNA reads as follows: TGTGCCAGTAGTACCTCAGGGGCTCGGGGCAATCAGCCCCAGCATTTT. This sequence encodes CASSTSGARGNQPQHF. Reference TRBV19 and TRBJ1-5 proteins supply the regions before and after the CDR3; the full variable domain is: DGGITQSPKYLFRKEGQNVTLSCEQNLNHDAMYWYRQDPGQGLRLIYYSQIVNDFQKGDIAEGYSVSREKKESFPLTVTSAQKNPTAFYLCASSTSGARGNQPQHFGDGTRLSIL.